The 18 T cell receptor beta chains listed next were all sequenced from one sample in a study of CD8 T cells in ankylosing spondylitis. TCRdb independently ran MiXCR on the 5' RACE reads; one entry per CDR3 protein. The repertoire has 250,000 to 350,000 distinct CDR3 sequences, 20% to 25% of them found once; the top ten carry roughly 3.6%. Specimen: blood, either unsorted or a sorted T cell fraction (not recorded which). Receptors originate from a female donor with ankylosing spondylitis or in good health (not recorded which).

V usage is TRBV12-3 or TRBV12-4 and J usage is TRBJ2-1; D possibly corresponds to TRBD1 (5 bases). Between the trimmed V and J ends, which lost 7 bases and 9 bases, there was a span of 10 bases. The CDR3 covers 11 residues. CDR3 sequence (DNA): TGTGCCAGCATGAATGGGGCTGAGCAGTTCTTC. Encoded protein: CASMNGAEQFF.

This clonotype was picked up a small number of times. The chain couples TRBV5-4 to TRBJ2-3, with D possibly TRBD2 on 6 matching bases. V was clipped by 4 bases and J by 4 bases, with 19 bases between them. This CDR3 has 16 residues. CDR1 and CDR2 from the germline V gene are SGHNT and YYREEE (reference sequence). The chain's CDR3 is CASSRRGALGADTQYF. The CDR3 DNA sequence: TGTGCCAGCAGCCGACGCGGGGCACTTGGCGCAGATACGCAGTATTTT.

This clonotype was observed a handful of times. This chain connects TRBV18 to TRBJ2-5; D uncertain. The CDR3 has 15 amino acids. Germline V gene lookup returns CDR1 KGHSH and CDR2 LQKENI. The V and J ends lost 0 bases and 5 bases respectively, with 13 bases between them. The CDR3: CASSPPSGLAETQYF. The CDR3 nucleotides read TGTGCCAGCTCACCACCGAGTGGGTTGGCGGAGACCCAGTACTTC. The full variable domain, rest sourced from reference TRBV18 and TRBJ2-5, is NAGVMQNPRHLVRRRGQEARLRCSPMKGHSHVYWYRQLPEEGLKFMVYLQKENIIDESGMPKERFSAEFPKEGPSILRIQQVVRGDSAAYFCASSPPSGLAETQYFGPGTRLLVL.

The V gene is TRBV20-1, the J gene TRBJ2-7; tentatively, D is TRBD2 (6 bases). The germline gives CDR1 DFQATT, CDR2 SNEGSKA (reference sequence). Deletions cut 3 bases from V and 0 bases from J, with 12 bases between. The CDR3 runs to 14 residues. The CDR3 sequence: CSASGSGSSYEQYF. The CDR3 nucleotides read TGCAGTGCTAGCGGTAGCGGAAGCTCCTACGAGCAGTACTTC.

This clonotype appeared a few times. V is TRBV27 and J is TRBJ2-7, with 12 bases lining up with TRBD1. This CDR3 comprises 14 residues. Germline lookup yields CDR1 MNHEY and CDR2 SMNVEV (reference sequence). V gave up 6 bases and J gave up 5 bases; unmatched junction bases: 5. The CDR3 DNA sequence: TGTGCCAGCAGGGGACAGGGGGCTAAGAACGAGCAGTACTTC. The encoded protein is CASRGQGAKNEQYF.

This clonotype turned up a few times. CDR3 DNA sequence: TGTGCCTGGAGTGCCAGACTAGCGGGCGGCTACGAGCAGTACTTC. Translating gives CAWSARLAGGYEQYF. The chain links TRBV30 to TRBJ2-7, with 10 bases that match TRBD2. CDR3 length: 15 amino acids. Germline CDR1 reads GTSNPN; CDR2 reads SVGIG (reference sequence). V shed 1 base, J shed 3 bases, and the junction held 6 bases outside the gene matches.

In this sample, this clonotype turned up a few times. The chain recombines TRBV3-1 with TRBJ1-6; D gene uncertain. This CDR3 contains 17 residues. The germline V gene has CDR1 LGHDT and CDR2 YNNKEL (reference sequence). V lost 1 base, J lost 13 bases, and 23 bases lay in between. The CDR3 is CASSQARSGLKRPPLHF. Here the CDR3 DNA reads TGTGCCAGCAGCCAAGCCAGATCCGGACTTAAGAGGCCCCCCCTCCACTTT.

This clonotype was counted between two and nine times. The rearrangement joins TRBV20-1 to TRBJ2-5, with D maybe TRBD2 (5 bases). Between the trimmed V and J ends, which lost 5 bases and 2 bases, there was a span of 12 bases. The CDR3 spans 13 residues. Per germline, CDR1 DFQATT and CDR2 SNEGSKA (reference sequence). CDR3 nucleotide sequence: TGCAGTGCTGAGGGCCTTTTACAAGAGACCCAGTACTTC. Residues: CSAEGLLQETQYF.

The chain has TRBV5-6 and TRBJ1-2, with D unresolved. The germline V gene has CDR1 SGHDT and CDR2 YYEEEE. The CDR3 covers 13 residues. The V gene lost 5 bases and the J gene lost 0 bases, with 8 bases spanning the gap. The CDR3 sequence is CASSTAPNYGYTF. The CDR3, as DNA: TGTGCCAGCAGTACGGCACCTAACTATGGCTACACCTTC.

The chain couples TRBV7-2 to TRBJ2-7; a weak D match, TRBD2 (6 bases). There are 16 residues in the CDR3. V was clipped by 0 bases and J by 0 bases, with 12 bases between them. CDR1 is SGHTA, CDR2 FQGNSA, per germline. CDR3 in amino acids: CASSLAGGPSSYEQYF. CDR3 DNA sequence: TGTGCCAGCAGCTTAGCGGGGGGACCAAGCTCCTACGAGCAGTACTTC.

The J gene is TRBJ1-5, the V gene TRBV20-1, with 8 bases that match TRBD1. The junction had 5 bases not matched to a gene; V was cut back by 0 bases and J by 4 bases. Germline V CDR1 and CDR2: DFQATT, SNEGSKA (reference sequence). This CDR3 contains 15 residues. In DNA, the CDR3 is TGCAGTGCTAGAGACGTTACAGGGGGAAATCAGCCCCAGCATTTT. Amino acids: CSARDVTGGNQPQHF.

This clonotype turned up a few times. The chain has TRBV6-5 and TRBJ2-7, with 7 nucleotides matching TRBD2. The length of the CDR3 is 14 residues. V shed 0 bases, J shed 5 bases, and the junction held 4 bases outside the gene matches. Germline CDR1 MNHEY, CDR2 SVGAGI. CDR3 loop: CASSYSGRADEQYF. In DNA, the CDR3 is TGTGCCAGCAGTTACTCAGGGAGGGCGGACGAGCAGTACTTC.

CDR3 region: CSVDGWYQETQYF. The CDR3 DNA reads TGCAGCGTTGATGGTTGGTACCAAGAGACCCAGTACTTC. The chain has TRBV29-1 and TRBJ2-5; the D is unclear. In germline, CDR1 is SQVTM, CDR2 ANQGSEA. The CDR3 consists of 13 residues. The V end was cut by 3 bases, the J end by 0 bases, with 8 bases between.

This clonotype was observed a handful of times. The V call is TRBV18, the J call TRBJ2-5, with D uncertain. The V end was cut by 3 bases, the J end by 1 base, with 6 bases between. The CDR3 loop spans 13 amino acids. From germline, CDR1 is KGHSH and CDR2 LQKENI. This CDR3 is CASSPAGQETQYF. CDR3 in DNA: TGTGCCAGCTCACCGGCAGGCCAAGAGACCCAGTACTTC.

The chain has TRBV6-2 or TRBV6-3 and TRBJ2-5; 7 bases fit TRBD2. The CDR3 has 13 residues. Germline CDR1 MNHEY, CDR2 SVGEGT. Trimming took 2 bases from V and 7 from J; bases not matched to a gene: 4. CDR3 loop: CASSYVQRGTQYF. CDR3 DNA: TGTGCCAGCAGTTACGTCCAGCGGGGGACCCAGTACTTC.

This clonotype was picked up many times. This chain uses TRBV29-1 with TRBJ2-7; possible D gene TRBD1, 6 bases. V gave up 0 bases and J gave up 6 bases, with 21 bases separating them. The CDR3 consists of 16 residues. The V gene's germline CDR1 is SQVTM and CDR2 ANQGSEA. CDR3 region: CSVEEGRDNTPGEQYF. The CDR3 DNA is TGCAGCGTTGAAGAAGGCAGGGACAATACTCCCGGCGAGCAGTACTTC.

This clonotype was observed a few times. The CDR3, as DNA: TGCAGCGTTGGGACTTTAGAAGCGAGCTCCTACAATGAGCAGTTCTTC. This gives the protein CSVGTLEASSYNEQFF. V usage is TRBV29-1 and J usage is TRBJ2-1; TRBD2 might be the D (5 bases). The CDR3 has 16 residues. V lost 4 bases, J lost 0 bases, and 16 bases lay in between. CDR1 SQVTM and CDR2 ANQGSEA come from the germline V gene.

V and J are TRBV29-1 and TRBJ1-1, with a weak D call TRBD1 (6 bases). The CDR3 has 15 amino acids. Per the germline V gene, CDR1 is SQVTM and CDR2 is ANQGSEA. Trimming pared 4 bases from V and 3 bases from J, leaving 18 bases between. The CDR3 sequence: CSVVIGGRKYTEAFF. In DNA, the CDR3 is TGCAGCGTTGTAATCGGGGGGCGAAAGTACACTGAAGCTTTCTTT. Drawing the rest from reference TRBV29-1 and TRBJ1-1, the complete variable domain is SAVISQKPSRDICQRGTSLTIQCQVDSQVTMMFWYRQQPGQSLTLIATANQGSEATYESGFVIDKFPISRPNLTFSTLTVSNMSPEDSSIYLCSVVIGGRKYTEAFFGQGTRLTVV.